In its sample, the clone carrying this T cell receptor beta chain was seen a few times. The data derive from a study of T cells after yellow fever vaccination. Making TCR cDNA involved 5'RACE template switching, which added UMIs and a universal primer site. MiXCR, run by TCRdb on the 5' RACE reads, gives a single entry per CDR3 protein. Of some 32,000 distinct CDR3 sequences listed, more than 6.5% are singletons. Sequenced material: PBMCs, either bulk or a sorted T-cell subset (CD4+, CD8+, memory, or dextramer-sorted; not recorded which), taken on the day of the first yellow fever vaccination. This clonotype was obtained from a man aged 18-30 years who received the YFV17D yellow fever vaccine.

This CDR3 reads CASSARAGGLEQYF. The CDR3 DNA sequence: TGTGCCAGCAGTGCTCGGGCAGGGGGCCTCGAGCAGTACTTC. The chain is built from TRBV2 and TRBJ2-7; TRBD1 matches 8 bases. Germline loops: CDR1 SNHLY, CDR2 FYNNEI. This CDR3 is 14 amino acids long. Trimming cost V 4 bases and J 6 bases; bases outside gene matches: 8.